The 23 T cell receptor beta chains listed next were all sequenced from one sample in a study of shared clonotypes between healthy human individuals. Here immunoSEQ multiplex PCR was the method, and the copy in TCRdb shows in-frame clones only, minus some. This table holds a few hundred thousand clones, 95% to 96% found once. Naivety among CD8 cells was defined by CD45RO negativity and positive CCR7 selection, thereby excluding terminally differentiated effector memory CD45RA+ cells. Sequencing input: naive CD8+ T cells sorted from blood. All receptors come from a woman younger than 45 in good health.

The rearrangement links TRBV14 to TRBJ2-7; 11 bases are a match to TRBD2. Germline loops: CDR1 SGHDN, CDR2 FVKESK. After removal of 5 bases from V and 6 bases from J, the junction contained 9 bases not matched to a gene. This CDR3 is built from 15 residues. In nucleotides, the CDR3 is TGTGCCAGCAGCTCGGACATAGCGGGAGGGCCCGAGCAGTACTTC. Protein: CASSSDIAGGPEQYF.

This clone was observed a single time. This CDR3 reads CASSSGTSGYEQYF. In DNA, the CDR3 is TGTGCCAGCAGCTCCGGGACCTCCGGCTACGAGCAGTACTTC. The V gene is TRBV7-9, the J gene TRBJ2-7, with D tentatively TRBD1 or TRBD2 (5 bases each). The germline CDR1 and CDR2 sequences are SEHNR and FQNEAQ (reference sequence). V was clipped by 4 bases and J by 3 bases, with 13 bases between them. The CDR3 consists of 14 residues.

V and J are TRBV19 and TRBJ1-3; D is unclear. From germline, CDR1 is LNHDA and CDR2 SQIVND (reference sequence). The length of the CDR3 is 12 residues. Trimming removed 3 bases from V and 10 bases from J, with 10 bases in between. Here the CDR3 DNA reads TGTGCCAGTAGTATCGTCCCCGGAACCATATATTTT. The encoded protein is CASSIVPGTIYF. The variable domain in full, with the rest retrieved from reference TRBV19 and TRBJ1-3, is DGGITQSPKYLFRKEGQNVTLSCEQNLNHDAMYWYRQDPGQGLRLIYYSQIVNDFQKGDIAEGYSVSREKKESFPLTVTSAQKNPTAFYLCASSIVPGTIYFGEGSWLTVV.

The CDR3: CASSPDRVPYNEQFF. The CDR3 region has the DNA TGTGCCAGCAGTCCAGACAGGGTCCCCTACAATGAGCAGTTCTTC. This chain connects TRBV6-6 to TRBJ2-1; 7 bases match TRBD1. This CDR3 region has 15 residues. Germline V gene sequence: CDR1 MNHNY, CDR2 SVGAGI (reference sequence). The J segment lost 2 bases and the V segment lost 5 bases, leaving 6 bases of the junction unmatched.

The chain is built from TRBV6-5 and TRBJ2-7; 8 bases agree with TRBD1. Germline V gene lookup returns CDR1 MNHEY and CDR2 SVGAGI. The CDR3 is 14 residues long. V was pared by 6 bases and J by 2 bases, with 6 bases of the junction left unmatched. The CDR3 DNA sequence: TGTGCCAGCAGCCCCAACAGGGGGGCCTACGAGCAGTACTTC. Translated, it gives CASSPNRGAYEQYF.

The chain is built from TRBV14 and TRBJ2-7; D perhaps matches TRBD2 (5 bases). The CDR3 runs 10 residues. With 1 base removed from V and 13 bases from J, the gap between germline ends came to 8 bases. Germline CDR1 SGHDN, CDR2 FVKESK. Written as DNA, the CDR3 is TGTGCCAGCAGCCAAGGGACGGGATACTTC. Protein: CASSQGTGYF.

This chain joins TRBV19 and TRBJ2-7; D not resolved. The CDR3 is 13 amino acids. Germline V gives CDR1 LNHDA, CDR2 SQIVND (reference sequence). Trimming took off 5 bases at V and 4 bases at J, with 12 bases between the two ends. The CDR3 sequence: CASSHSEGYEQYF. The CDR3 nucleotides read TGTGCCAGTAGTCACAGCGAAGGATACGAGCAGTACTTC.

The chain links TRBV5-1 to TRBJ2-4; no firm D call. The CDR3 has 15 amino acids. V dropped 4 bases and J dropped 0 bases, with 11 bases sitting between them. CDR1 and CDR2 from the germline V gene are SGHRS and YFSETQ. For the CDR3, the DNA is TGCGCCAGCAGCCATGCGACTGAAGCCAAAAACATTCAGTACTTC. Residues: CASSHATEAKNIQYF.

Worth noting for this clone: In the same sample, other DNA sequences code for this CDR3. The rearrangement uses TRBV27 and TRBJ2-7, with TRBD1 identical over 9 bases. This CDR3 has 14 amino acids. V shed 6 bases, J shed 4 bases, and the junction held 7 bases outside the gene matches. Germline V lookup: CDR1 MNHEY, CDR2 SMNVEV (reference sequence). The CDR3 protein is CASSPGTGLYEQYF. DNA of the CDR3: TGTGCCAGCAGCCCCGGGACAGGGCTTTACGAGCAGTACTTC.

This chain connects TRBV19 to TRBJ1-5; possibly TRBD1 for D (5 bases). The length of the CDR3 is 13 residues. Germline V gene data show CDR1 as LNHDA and CDR2 as SQIVND (reference sequence). V dropped 7 bases and J dropped 1 base, with 8 bases sitting between them. The CDR3 DNA is TGTGCCAGTATGGAGGGGAGCAATCAGCCCCAGCATTTT. As protein: CASMEGSNQPQHF.

The chain joins TRBV14 to TRBJ2-6; D not resolved. Germline lookup yields CDR1 SGHDN and CDR2 FVKESK. The CDR3 length is 12 residues. V dropped 9 bases and J dropped 0 bases, with 3 bases sitting between them. The CDR3 DNA reads as TGTGCCAGGTCCTCTGGGGCCAACGTCCTGACTTTC. This codes for CARSSGANVLTF.

V is TRBV5-6 and J is TRBJ2-5; 7 nucleotides match TRBD2. CDR3 size: 15 residues. V dropped 0 bases and J dropped 4; count of bases not matched to a gene: 6. CDR1 is SGHDT, CDR2 YYEEEE, per germline. CDR3: CASSLGASGVETQYF. In nucleotides, the CDR3 is TGTGCCAGCAGCTTGGGGGCTAGCGGAGTAGAGACCCAGTACTTC.

This clone was observed a single time. The chain is built from TRBV28 and TRBJ1-1; 7 bases align to TRBD1. The CDR3 spans 15 residues. The germline V gene has CDR1 MDHEN and CDR2 SYDVKM. After removal of 5 bases from V and 3 bases from J, the junction contained 9 bases not matched to a gene. The CDR3: CASSHQGGAYTEAFF. DNA for the CDR3: TGTGCCAGCAGTCACCAAGGGGGCGCGTACACTGAAGCTTTCTTT.

This chain links TRBV5-6 with TRBJ1-2, with 10 bases identical to TRBD1. Germline V gene sequence: CDR1 SGHDT, CDR2 YYEEEE. V was pared by 4 bases and J by 3 bases, with 3 bases of the junction left unmatched. This CDR3 has 14 residues. Written as DNA, the CDR3 is TGTGCCAGCAGCGAGGGACAGGGGTACTATGGCTACACCTTC. Its translation is CASSEGQGYYGYTF.

This chain uses TRBV5-1 with TRBJ2-3; D is possibly TRBD2 (6 bases). Trimming removed 5 bases at V and 5 bases at J, with 12 bases between. Looked up from germline, CDR1 is SGHRS and CDR2 is YFSETQ. This CDR3 contains 13 residues. The CDR3 DNA is TGCGCCAGCAGTGGTGGGAGGCGAGATACGCAGTATTTT. This encodes CASSGGRRDTQYF. The complete variable domain, with remaining parts taken from reference TRBV5-1 and TRBJ2-3, reads KAGVTQTPRYLIKTRGQQVTLSCSPISGHRSVSWYQQTPGQGLQFLFEYFSETQRNKGNFPGRFSGRQFSNSRSEMNVSTLELGDSALYLCASSGGRRDTQYFGPGTRLTVL.

This chain connects TRBV7-9 to TRBJ1-2, with D unresolved. The CDR3 length is 13 residues. The ends were cut back, 4 bases at V and 5 bases at J, with 11 bases in the middle. The germline gives CDR1 SEHNR, CDR2 FQNEAQ (reference sequence). The CDR3 bases are TGTGCCAGCAGCTCAAGCGTCTGGTATGGCTACACCTTC. Residues: CASSSSVWYGYTF.

CDR3 sequence (DNA): TGTGCCAGTACACCAGGGACCTTCACTGAAGCTTTCTTT. Protein product: CASTPGTFTEAFF. The chain recombines TRBV19 with TRBJ1-1; D possibly corresponds to TRBD1 (5 bases). The V gene's germline CDR1 is LNHDA and CDR2 SQIVND (reference sequence). The CDR3 is made up of 13 amino acids. Trimming removed 7 bases at V and 4 bases at J, with 13 bases between. The full variable domain, its missing parts supplied by reference TRBV19 and TRBJ1-1, is DGGITQSPKYLFRKEGQNVTLSCEQNLNHDAMYWYRQDPGQGLRLIYYSQIVNDFQKGDIAEGYSVSREKKESFPLTVTSAQKNPTAFYLCASTPGTFTEAFFGQGTRLTVV.

The chain couples TRBV6-1 to TRBJ2-7, with no clear D. Germline lookup yields CDR1 MNHNS and CDR2 SASEGT. The CDR3 is 12 amino acids. V was cut by 2 bases and J by 6 bases, with 8 bases left in between. The CDR3 DNA follows: TGTGCCAGCAGTGAATCCAGGCTCGAGCAGTACTTC. As protein: CASSESRLEQYF.

This clone was seen only once. The J gene is TRBJ2-1, the V gene TRBV20-1; no reliable D call. Germline V gene sequence: CDR1 DFQATT, CDR2 SNEGSKA (reference sequence). The V end was cut by 4 bases, the J end by 7 bases, with 8 bases between. The CDR3 is made up of 11 amino acids. Here the CDR3 reads CSAIMGNEQFF. The CDR3 DNA sequence: TGCAGTGCTATAATGGGGAATGAGCAGTTCTTC.

This clone occurred once. This sequence joins TRBV28 and TRBJ1-2, with D perhaps matching TRBD1 (5 bases). Trimming shortened V by 2 bases and J by 4 bases, and 8 bases separated the two germline ends. This CDR3 is built from 13 residues. Germline values: CDR1 MDHEN, CDR2 SYDVKM. In DNA form, the CDR3 reads TGTGCCAGCAGTTTAGGGACGTTCTATGGCTACACCTTC. It specifies CASSLGTFYGYTF.

This chain uses TRBV5-1 with TRBJ2-6; the D is unclear. The germline gives CDR1 SGHRS, CDR2 YFSETQ. With 6 bases removed from V and 2 bases from J, the gap between germline ends came to 6 bases. The CDR3 sequence is 13 residues long. DNA of the CDR3: TGCGCCAGCAATCTAGCTGGGGCCAACGTCCTGACTTTC. This sequence encodes CASNLAGANVLTF.

The chain carries TRBV5-6 and TRBJ2-3, with TRBD2 as a possible D gene (6 bases). Germline V gives CDR1 SGHDT, CDR2 YYEEEE. Trimming removed 0 bases from V and 3 bases from J, with 8 bases in between. There are 14 residues in the CDR3. DNA for the CDR3: TGTGCCAGCAGCTTGGGGGACTTGACAGATACGCAGTATTTT. Translating it yields CASSLGDLTDTQYF.

This chain uses TRBV11-2 with TRBJ2-7, with 8 positions matching TRBD1. The CDR3 spans 17 residues. V trimming: 1 base; J trimming: 3 bases; junction bases outside the gene matches: 11. CDR1 is SGHAT, CDR2 FQNNGV, per germline. The CDR3 region has the DNA TGTGCCAGCAGCTTAGCGTCCTCAGGGGGCGCAAGCTACGAGCAGTACTTC. Its protein is CASSLASSGGASYEQYF.